The rows below give T cell receptor beta chains drawn from one sample of a study of T cell clonotyping in hematopoietic cell transplantation. Data came from immunoSEQ multiplex PCR; TCRdb stores just in-frame clones and leaves some out. The sample has about 6,800 clones; roughly 98% are singletons. The sample in question was PBMCs, obtained 30 days after allogeneic stem cell transplant. The receptors come from a male patient aged 60 to 75 who had an allogeneic stem cell transplant from a related donor, so the T cells may come from the graft donor. Some clones in this sample may be carry-over from other donors' samples. The CDR3 runs from the conserved cysteine through the conserved F or W. The D gene is left open where the match is weak. Expanded clones are given a class, and other clones once, few, many or no size at all.

d_call	v_call	j_call	clone_size	cdr3_nt	cdr3_aa
.	TRBV4-1	TRBJ2-3	.	TGCGCCAGCAGCCACGTCAACCTGGTCACCACAGATACGCAGTATTTT	CASSHVNLVTTDTQYF
.	TRBV10-3	TRBJ2-5	.	TGTGCCATCAGTGAGTCGAAGGGCGGGGAGACCCAGTACTTC	CAISESKGGETQYF
.	TRBV5-4	TRBJ1-2	.	TGTGCCAGCAGCTTGGATCTCGACAGCTATGGCTACACCTTC	CASSLDLDSYGYTF
.	TRBV5-1	TRBJ2-3	.	TGCGCCAGCAGCAGCCTTGACGAGGGCACAGATACGCAGTATTTT	CASSSLDEGTDTQYF
TRBD1	TRBV6-1	TRBJ1-2	.	TGTGCCAGCAGTGAACAGGGGGACGGCTACACCTTC	CASSEQGDGYTF
.	TRBV28	TRBJ1-2	.	TGTGCCAGCAGTAAACAGGGCTCCTATGGCTACACCTTC	CASSKQGSYGYTF
TRBD1	TRBV25-1	TRBJ2-7	.	TGTGCCAGCAGCGACTGGGACAGGGTAACCTACGAGCAGTACTTC	CASSDWDRVTYEQYF
TRBD1	TRBV6-1	TRBJ1-5	.	TGTGCCAGCAGTAATTTGTGGGGACAGAATCAGCCCCAGCATTTT	CASSNLWGQNQPQHF
.	TRBV7-8	TRBJ1-6	.	TGTGCCAGCAGCCCTCAGGGGTTCGATTCACCCCTCCACTTT	CASSPQGFDSPLHF
.	TRBV11-3	TRBJ2-7	.	TGTGCCAGCAGCTTAGAGACAGGAGAAACCTACGAGCAGTACTTC	CASSLETGETYEQYF
.	TRBV7-2	TRBJ1-2	.	TGTGCCAGCAGTTCCGATTCAGGGCCCTATGGCTACACCTTC	CASSSDSGPYGYTF
TRBD1	TRBV11-1	TRBJ1-3	.	TGTGCCAGCAGCTCACAGGGGACCCCTGGAAACACCATATATTTT	CASSSQGTPGNTIYF
TRBD2	TRBV2	TRBJ2-5	.	TGTGCCAGCAGATGGACTAGCGGAGAGACCCAGTACTTC	CASRWTSGETQYF
.	TRBV7-6	TRBJ1-1	.	TGTGCCAGCAGCTCCGAGGATGACACTGAAGCTTTCTTT	CASSSEDDTEAFF
.	TRBV30	TRBJ2-7	few	TGTGCCTGGACCCGGGCGGGGCAGGGGTCCTACGAGCAGTACTTC	CAWTRAGQGSYEQYF
.	TRBV7-9	TRBJ2-1	.	TGTGCCAGCAGTTCCGGGGCGAGTGAGCAGTTCTTC	CASSSGASEQFF
TRBD1	TRBV7-7	TRBJ2-2	.	TGTGCTAGCAGCAGGGGACAGGTCCCGAACGGGGAGCTGTTTTTT	CASSRGQVPNGELFF
.	TRBV5-4	TRBJ1-1	.	TGTGCCAGCAGCTTGGACAGTTCGAACACTGAAGCTTTCTTT	CASSLDSSNTEAFF
.	TRBV7-2	TRBJ1-6	.	TGTGCCAGCAGCTTAGGAGAGGTTCCGAATTCACCCCTCCACTTT	CASSLGEVPNSPLHF
.	TRBV5-6	TRBJ1-1	.	TGTGCCAGCAGCTTGATTGAGACGGAGGAAGCTTTCTTT	CASSLIETEEAFF
TRBD1	TRBV10-2	TRBJ1-1	.	TGCGCCAGCAGTGAACGGACAGGGGGCAGGTTGAACACTGAAGCTTTCTTT	CASSERTGGRLNTEAFF
TRBD1	TRBV10-2	TRBJ1-2	.	TGCGCCAGCAGAGCGGACAGGGACTATGGCTACACCTTC	CASRADRDYGYTF
.	TRBV28	TRBJ1-2	.	TGTGCCAGCAAGACAAACTATGGCTACACCTTC	CASKTNYGYTF
.	TRBV28	TRBJ1-6	.	TGTGCCAGCAGGAGATTATTGTCAGGGTACAATTCACCCCTCCACTTT	CASRRLLSGYNSPLHF
TRBD1	TRBV7-2	TRBJ1-1	.	TGTGCCAGCAGCTTGGGACAGGGCGGTGCGGGGAGGGACACTGAAGCTTTCTTT	CASSLGQGGAGRDTEAFF
.	TRBV6-1	TRBJ1-2	.	TGTGCCAGCAGAGACAGTCGTGGGGGCTACACCTTC	CASRDSRGGYTF
.	TRBV6-1	TRBJ2-7	.	TGTGCCAGCAGGTGGCAGGGAGCCTTCTACGAGCAGTACTTC	CASRWQGAFYEQYF
TRBD1	TRBV7-2	TRBJ2-7	.	TGTGCCAGCAGCTTAGAGAAGACAGGGGGACTTTTCGAGCAGTACTTC	CASSLEKTGGLFEQYF
.	TRBV4-1	TRBJ2-1	.	TGCGCCAGCAGCCAACCCCAGATGGAGTACAATGAGCAGTTCTTC	CASSQPQMEYNEQFF
TRBD1	TRBV28	TRBJ1-2	.	TGTGCCAGCAGGCGGGACAGGGTATATGGCTACACCTTC	CASRRDRVYGYTF
TRBD1	TRBV9	TRBJ2-7	.	TGTGCCAGCAGCGCAGGGACAGGGGGCAGCGAGCAGTACTTC	CASSAGTGGSEQYF
TRBD1	TRBV5-6	TRBJ1-2	.	TGTGCCAGCAGGCAACAGGGGAGGGCCTATGGCTACACCTTC	CASRQQGRAYGYTF
TRBD2	TRBV5-1	TRBJ2-1	.	TGCGCCAGCAGCTTGGGCCCAGCGGGGGACAATGAGCAGTTCTTC	CASSLGPAGDNEQFF
.	TRBV7-2	TRBJ2-5	.	TGTGCCAGCAGCTTTACCCGACAAGAGACCCAGTACTTC	CASSFTRQETQYF
TRBD1	TRBV4-1	TRBJ1-5	.	TGCGCCAGCAGCCAGAGTGAGGTAAGGGGGCTGCAGCCCCAGCATTTT	CASSQSEVRGLQPQHF